The 12 T cell receptor beta chains below were found in one sample sequenced in a study of identical twins. MiXCR, applied by TCRdb to the 5' RACE reads, yields one record per CDR3 protein. The table includes 500,000 to 650,000 distinct CDR3 sequences, under 8.5% detected once. The data also belong to a second study, concerning yellow fever vaccine responses in identical twins.

The specimen sequenced was PBMCs. The receptors shown here come from a woman aged 18-29 years in good health.

The chain links TRBV28 to TRBJ2-1; D call uncertain. The CDR3 spans 14 residues. The ends were cut back, 2 bases at V and 10 bases at J, with 15 bases in the middle. CDR1 and CDR2 (germline): MDHEN, SYDVKM. The DNA for the CDR3 is TGTGCCAGCAGTTTAGCTAGAATTGTCAGCGAGCAGTTCTTC. Protein sequence: CASSLARIVSEQFF.

The chain uses TRBV4-1 and TRBJ2-7, with D possibly TRBD1 on 6 matching bases. CDR1 is MGHRA, CDR2 YSYEKL, per germline. This CDR3 has 16 amino acids. With 1 base removed from V and 3 bases from J, the gap between germline ends came to 16 bases. The CDR3 region is CASSQGQASFDYEQYV. The CDR3 bases are TGCGCCAGCAGCCAAGGACAGGCAAGTTTCGACTACGAGCAGTACGTC.

This clonotype was seen more than once but under ten times. V usage is TRBV3-1 and J usage is TRBJ2-5, with 7 bases that match TRBD2. The V segment lost 1 base and the J segment 3 bases; nucleotides outside the gene matches: 2. The germline V gene has CDR1 LGHDT and CDR2 YNNKEL (reference sequence). The CDR3 is 14 amino acids. The CDR3 here is CASSQGGGKETQYF. CDR3 in DNA: TGTGCCAGCAGCCAAGGGGGGGGGAAAGAGACCCAGTACTTC.

The chain employs TRBV3-1 and TRBJ2-5; D gene ambiguous. The CDR3 totals 11 residues. Trimming took 0 bases from V and 6 from J, leaving 2 bases between them. Looked up from germline, CDR1 is LGHDT and CDR2 is YNNKEL (reference sequence). The CDR3 region has the DNA TGTGCCAGCAGCCAAGAAAAGACCCAGTACTTC. Protein sequence: CASSQEKTQYF.

This clonotype was picked up many times. The V and J genes are TRBV2 and TRBJ2-5; 12 positions agree with TRBD2. The J segment lost 5 bases and the V segment lost 10 bases, leaving 8 bases of the junction unmatched. Germline V gene lookup returns CDR1 SNHLY and CDR2 FYNNEI. The CDR3 runs to 14 residues. For the CDR3, the DNA is TGTGCCACCAATTCAGGACTAGCGGGGGAGACCCAGTACTTC. Translated, it gives CATNSGLAGETQYF. Full variable domain (outside the CDR3, taken from reference TRBV2 and TRBJ2-5): EPEVTQTPSHQVTQMGQEVILRCVPISNHLYFYWYRQILGQKVEFLVSFYNNEISEKSEIFDDQFSVERPDGSNFTLKIRSTKLEDSAMYFCATNSGLAGETQYFGPGTRLLVL.

The chain recombines TRBV7-6 with TRBJ2-1, with a tentative D call TRBD1 (6 bases). Trimming shortened V by 1 base and J by 8 bases, and 9 bases separated the two germline ends. Germline V CDR1 and CDR2: SGHVS, FNYEAQ. This CDR3 spans 13 amino acids. The CDR3 coding sequence is TGTGCCAGCAGCTTAGACCCAGGGGATGAGCAGTTCTTC. It is translated as CASSLDPGDEQFF.

The gene calls are TRBV4-1 and TRBJ1-6; no clear D. V was shortened by 0 bases and J by 10 bases, with 10 bases between the two germline ends. CDR3 length equals 14 residues. Germline V gene lookup returns CDR1 MGHRA and CDR2 YSYEKL. The CDR3 nucleotides read TGCGCCAGCAGCCAAGATTTGGGGAGATCACCCCTCCACTTT. Translating gives CASSQDLGRSPLHF.

J is TRBJ1-1 and V is TRBV3-1; unclear D gene. The germline CDR1 and CDR2 sequences are LGHDT and YNNKEL (reference sequence). The CDR3 is made up of 12 amino acids. The ends were cut back, 0 bases at V and 11 bases at J, with 10 bases in the middle. The CDR3 DNA follows: TGTGCCAGCAGCCAAGATCGTAGGGAGGCTTTCTTT. The encoded protein is CASSQDRREAFF.

This clonotype was detected many times. The J gene is TRBJ1-1, the V gene TRBV5-1; D uncertain. The CDR3 has 12 residues. Germline lookup yields CDR1 SGHRS and CDR2 YFSETQ. Between the trimmed V and J ends, which lost 6 bases and 5 bases, there was a span of 11 bases. The CDR3 sequence is CASTGTRTEAFF. The CDR3 DNA sequence: TGCGCCAGCACAGGAACGAGGACTGAAGCTTTCTTT.

This clonotype was counted between two and nine times. The chain has TRBV5-1 and TRBJ2-2; D call uncertain. This CDR3 has 15 residues. Trimming took off 0 bases at V and 2 bases at J, with 8 bases between the two ends. The V gene's germline CDR1 is SGHRS and CDR2 YFSETQ. CDR3 sequence reads: CASSLEAYNTGELFF. CDR3 nucleotide sequence: TGCGCCAGCAGCTTGGAGGCCTACAACACCGGGGAGCTGTTTTTT.

This clonotype was observed at least ten times. The gene calls are TRBV5-1 and TRBJ2-5, with D hard to call. CDR1 SGHRS and CDR2 YFSETQ come from the germline V gene. Trimming removed 4 bases at V and 5 bases at J, with 15 bases between. CDR3 length: 14 residues. The CDR3 DNA follows: TGCGCCAGCAGCCCGGAAGGTGGAACGGAGACCCAGTACTTC. This codes for CASSPEGGTETQYF.

This clonotype was seen more than once but under ten times. The CDR3 DNA sequence: TGCGCCAGCAGCTTGGCGACTAGCGGGGGGGCCCAGTACTTC. Amino acid sequence: CASSLATSGGAQYF. The V gene is TRBV5-1, the J gene TRBJ2-5; 14 nucleotides line up with TRBD2. Trimming cost V 0 bases and J 9 bases; bases outside gene matches: 1. This CDR3 comprises 14 residues. Germline V gene sequence: CDR1 SGHRS, CDR2 YFSETQ.